Listed below are T cell receptor beta chains from one sample, sequenced in a study of beta chain features in type 1 diabetes. TCRdb's table, derived via immunoSEQ multiplex PCR, lists solely in-frame clones and lacks some. The table has hundreds of thousands of clones, about an eighth seen once; the top ten hold roughly 0.04%. Sequencing was done on a sample of naive CD4+ T cells from blood. The receptor source for this set is a man between 18 and 29 years old with type 1 diabetes. The CDR3 runs from the conserved cysteine through the conserved F or W. A D gene is named only where the DNA matches it firmly. Size values are once, few and many counts, or a class for expanded clones, and some rows have none.

TRBV6-5	TRBD2	-	TRBJ2-7	CASSDSGRPYEQYF	TGTGCCAGCAGTGATAGCGGGCGCCCCTACGAGCAGTACTTC
TRBV4-1	TRBD1	-	TRBJ2-1	CASSHRQGEQFF	TGCGCCAGCAGCCATAGACAGGGGGAGCAGTTCTTC
TRBV30	-	-	TRBJ2-7	CAWTDLSSYEQYF	TGTGCCTGGACTGACTTAAGCTCCTACGAGCAGTACTTC
TRBV25-1	-	few	TRBJ2-5	CASKRRGQETQYF	TGTGCCAGCAAAAGGCGGGGCCAAGAGACCCAGTACTTC
TRBV7-2	TRBD2	few	TRBJ2-3	CASSPTAGGTDTQYF	TGTGCCAGCAGCCCGACCGCGGGGGGGACAGATACGCAGTATTTT
TRBV30	-	few	TRBJ1-1	CAWRGPQTEAFF	TGTGCCTGGAGGGGGCCCCAAACTGAAGCTTTCTTT
TRBV7-2	TRBD1	few	TRBJ1-2	CASSSPGTGSYGYTF	TGTGCCAGCAGCTCCCCCGGGACAGGGAGCTATGGCTACACCTTC
TRBV9	-	-	TRBJ2-2	CASSSRQIFNTGELFF	TGTGCCAGCAGCTCGCGACAGATCTTTAACACCGGGGAGCTGTTTTTT
TRBV11-2	-	-	TRBJ2-1	CASSSPNEQFF	TGTGCCAGCAGCTCGCCTAATGAGCAGTTCTTC
TRBV7-2	TRBD1	few	TRBJ2-3	CASSARTGFTDTQYF	TGTGCCAGCAGCGCCAGGACAGGGTTCACAGATACGCAGTATTTT
TRBV27	-	-	TRBJ2-6	CAVGSYSGANVLTF	TGTGCCGTCGGGAGTTACTCTGGGGCCAACGTCCTGACTTTC
TRBV4-1	-	-	TRBJ2-1	CASSQEGGYNEQFF	TGCGCCAGCAGCCAAGAAGGAGGGTACAATGAGCAGTTCTTC
TRBV7-3	-	few	TRBJ2-7	CASSPSRAAYEQYF	TGTGCCAGCAGCCCATCCAGGGCCGCCTACGAGCAGTACTTC
TRBV30	TRBD1	few	TRBJ2-1	CAWRLTGVPNEQFF	TGTGCCTGGAGGTTAACAGGGGTTCCCAATGAGCAGTTCTTC
TRBV5-4	TRBD2	few	TRBJ2-7	CASSTQREWHEQYF	TGTGCCAGCAGTACCCAGCGGGAGTGGCACGAGCAGTACTTC
TRBV10-3	TRBD2	few	TRBJ2-1	CAINSGRAYNEQFF	TGTGCCATCAACTCCGGGAGGGCCTACAATGAGCAGTTCTTC
TRBV9	-	-	TRBJ2-3	CASSVQGLNTDTQYF	TGTGCCAGCAGCGTACAGGGCCTAAACACAGATACGCAGTATTTT
TRBV4-3	TRBD1	-	TRBJ2-1	CASSQGRQGDEQFF	TGCGCCAGCAGCCAAGGCCGACAGGGGGATGAGCAGTTCTTC
TRBV7-9	-	-	TRBJ2-7	CASSLDVGSYEQYF	TGTGCCAGCAGCTTAGATGTGGGGTCCTACGAGCAGTACTTC
TRBV19	TRBD2	-	TRBJ2-3	CASSPRLAGDLDTQYF	TGTGCCAGTAGTCCCCGACTAGCGGGGGACCTAGATACGCAGTATTTT
TRBV7-9	TRBD1	few	TRBJ1-4	CASSLGQGRATNEKLFF	TGTGCCAGCAGCCTGGGACAGGGGCGGGCGACTAATGAAAAACTGTTTTTT
TRBV30	-	-	TRBJ2-2	CAWSVLWGRAGTGELFF	TGTGCCTGGAGTGTACTCTGGGGCAGGGCGGGAACCGGGGAGCTGTTTTTT
TRBV18	TRBD1	-	TRBJ2-7	CASSPPGQVYEQYF	TGTGCCAGCTCGCCCCCGGGACAGGTCTACGAGCAGTACTTC
TRBV25-1	-	few	TRBJ2-6	CASSEWTSGANVLTF	TGTGCCAGCAGTGAATGGACCTCTGGGGCCAACGTCCTGACTTTC
TRBV20-1	-	few	TRBJ1-2	CSASSSRGYTF	TGCAGTGCTAGTTCCAGCCGGGGCTACACCTTC
TRBV19	-	-	TRBJ1-2	CASSIGGSLNYGYTF	TGTGCCAGTAGTATAGGCGGATCTCTTAACTATGGCTACACCTTC
TRBV27	-	-	TRBJ1-2	CASGIWGSYGYTF	TGTGCCAGTGGAATTTGGGGGAGCTATGGCTACACCTTC
TRBV10-3	-	-	TRBJ2-3	CAISDHRLPFPTQYF	TGTGCCATCAGTGACCATCGGCTCCCGTTCCCGACGCAGTATTTT
TRBV9	-	-	TRBJ2-5	CASSDPSPQYF	TGTGCCAGCAGCGACCCTAGTCCCCAGTACTTC
TRBV4-1	TRBD1	-	TRBJ2-3	CASRRQGSGSTDTQYF	TGCGCCAGCAGACGACAGGGGAGCGGGAGCACAGATACGCAGTATTTT
TRBV19	TRBD1	few	TRBJ1-2	CASRLTGSTYGYTF	TGTGCCAGTAGACTGACAGGGTCAACGTATGGCTACACCTTC
TRBV5-4	-	few	TRBJ1-5	CASSLDGTTNQPQHF	TGTGCCAGCAGCTTGGATGGGACAACAAATCAGCCCCAGCATTTT
TRBV5-6	-	few	TRBJ2-3	CASTNLRIRASTDTQYF	TGTGCCAGCACCAACCTCAGAATAAGAGCTAGCACAGATACGCAGTATTTT
TRBV4-1	-	few	TRBJ1-3	CASSQPGPISGNTIYF	TGCGCCAGCAGCCAGCCAGGGCCTATCTCTGGAAACACCATATATTTT
TRBV15	TRBD1	few	TRBJ2-7	CATSLGGQGYEQYF	TGTGCCACCAGCTTAGGGGGACAGGGGTACGAGCAGTACTTC
TRBV5-4	TRBD2	few	TRBJ2-3	CASSLAGGRSTDTQYF	TGTGCCAGCAGCCTAGCGGGGGGGCGCTCTACAGATACGCAGTATTTT
TRBV5-1	TRBD1	few	TRBJ2-7	CASSHGQGGEQYF	TGCGCCAGCAGCCATGGACAGGGGGGCGAGCAGTACTTC
TRBV19	-	-	TRBJ2-5	CASSIDGVEALTQYF	TGTGCCAGTAGTATAGATGGAGTGGAGGCGCTGACCCAGTACTTC
TRBV5-6	TRBD1	once	TRBJ2-2	CASSFGQGWTGELFF	TGTGCCAGCAGCTTTGGACAGGGATGGACCGGGGAGCTGTTTTTT
TRBV18	TRBD1	-	TRBJ1-1	CASSGTGANTEAFF	TGTGCCAGCTCTGGGACAGGAGCTAACACTGAAGCTTTCTTT